This T cell receptor beta chain is from a study of cytomegalovirus exposure and HLA in healthy donors. Germline V CDR1 and CDR2: SGDLS, YYNGEE. Trimming left V 5 bases short and J 5 bases short, with 22 bases between. This CDR3 contains 16 residues. Study findings and constraints: In vitro checks showed that a few CMV-associated chains really do target CMV antigens. Of the V segments, some could not be distinguished, including TRBV6-2 and TRBV6-3, and were excluded.

The PCR employed 60 Vbeta primers together with 13 Jbeta primers. Sequencing used immunoSEQ multiplex PCR; TCRdb keeps in-frame clones, though not all of them. The table includes under 150,000 clones, roughly four fifths detected once. In regard to this clone: As yet, its antigen is unknown.

Healthy bone marrow donors made up the donors. Sequencing input: PBMCs. The receptor comes from a woman aged 40 to 49 in good health and CMV-seronegative. The chain couples TRBV9 to TRBJ1-1; D possibly corresponds to TRBD1 (6 bases). CDR3 DNA: TGTGCCAGCAGTTATCCCCGGGACAAGGGGGAAACTGAAGCTTTCTTT. Protein: CASSYPRDKGETEAFF.